These 5 T cell receptor beta chains were all obtained from the same sample, sequenced in a study of identical twins. TCRdb called the 5' RACE reads again in MiXCR, with one record for every CDR3 protein. The repertoire holds 460,000 or so distinct CDR3 sequences, 12% to 15% seen once, with roughly 0.56% in the top ten. These data were also reused for a study on yellow fever vaccine responses in identical twins.

The sample consisted of CD4+ T cells sorted from blood. The source is a woman aged 18-29 years in good health.

This chain uses TRBV3-1 with TRBJ2-1, with TRBD2 identical over 13 bases. Germline CDR1 and CDR2: LGHDT and YNNKEL (reference sequence). J was trimmed by 10 bases and V by 4 bases; bases with no gene match: 22. The CDR3 has 20 amino acids. CDR3 region: CASSPKDRKGLAGVDGEQFF. DNA of the CDR3: TGTGCCAGCAGCCCCAAAGACAGAAAAGGACTAGCGGGAGTCGACGGCGAGCAGTTCTTC.

The chain has TRBV7-2 and TRBJ2-7; 10 bases line up with TRBD2. The CDR3 consists of 14 residues. The germline gives CDR1 SGHTA, CDR2 FQGNSA. The J segment lost 5 bases and the V segment lost 2 bases, leaving 3 bases of the junction unmatched. The CDR3 DNA reads TGTGCCAGCAGCTTAAAAGCGGGAGGGAACGAGCAGTACTTC. It encodes CASSLKAGGNEQYF.

This clonotype came up a few times. The chain uses TRBV7-3 and TRBJ2-7, with D maybe TRBD2 (6 bases). Trimming took off 2 bases at V and 2 bases at J, with 13 bases between the two ends. This CDR3 is built from 15 residues. The germline V gene has CDR1 SGHTA and CDR2 FQGTGA. The CDR3 DNA is TGTGCCAGCAGCTTATTCCGCGGGGAGGCCTACGAGCAGTACTTC. Translating gives CASSLFRGEAYEQYF.

This clonotype turned up a few times. The chain carries TRBV20-1 and TRBJ2-5; 9 nucleotides align to TRBD2. Germline V gene sequence: CDR1 DFQATT, CDR2 SNEGSKA (reference sequence). The CDR3 runs 13 residues. V lost 7 bases and J lost 3; bases outside the gene matches: 6. The CDR3, as DNA: TGCAGTGACTTGCGGGAGGGAGAAGAGACCCAGTACTTC. It encodes CSDLREGEETQYF.

This clonotype was counted a few times. The chain carries TRBV19 and TRBJ2-6; a possible D gene is TRBD1 (6 bases). This CDR3 region has 15 residues. The V gene lost 6 bases and the J gene lost 2 bases, with 11 bases spanning the gap. The germline V gene encodes CDR1 LNHDA and CDR2 SQIVND (reference sequence). CDR3: CASRADSPGANVLTF. The CDR3 nucleotides read TGTGCCAGTAGAGCGGACAGTCCTGGGGCCAACGTCCTGACTTTC.